This entry describes one TCR beta chain. Its antigen remains unidentified. Other DNA sequences of this sample code for an identical CDR3. This entry belongs to a study of memory CD4+ T cells and cytomegalovirus serostatus. Study overall: Healthy Belgian adult donors included about nine CMV-positive and some 24 CMV-negative people.

This table comes from immunoSEQ multiplex PCR, and its TCRdb copy is limited to in-frame clones, with some not included. The table lists some 60,000 clones, around 80% of them singletons. The sort gate was single viable CD3+CD4+CD8-CD45RO+ cells for memory CD4+ T cells. Germline CDR1 MRHNA, CDR2 SNTAGT. V gave up 3 bases and J gave up 5 bases, with 7 bases separating them. The CDR3 has 13 amino acids. Whole-study results and caveats: About 40% of the roughly 160 known CMV-associated TCRbeta sequences appeared in CD4+ memory.

The receptor was derived from an adult in good health and CMV-seronegative. This sequence joins TRBV6-4 and TRBJ2-2; no firm D call. Sequencing used memory CD4+ T cells from blood. In DNA, the CDR3 is TGTGCCAGCAGTGAAGTAGGAACCGGGGAGCTGTTTTTT. This translates into CASSEVGTGELFF.